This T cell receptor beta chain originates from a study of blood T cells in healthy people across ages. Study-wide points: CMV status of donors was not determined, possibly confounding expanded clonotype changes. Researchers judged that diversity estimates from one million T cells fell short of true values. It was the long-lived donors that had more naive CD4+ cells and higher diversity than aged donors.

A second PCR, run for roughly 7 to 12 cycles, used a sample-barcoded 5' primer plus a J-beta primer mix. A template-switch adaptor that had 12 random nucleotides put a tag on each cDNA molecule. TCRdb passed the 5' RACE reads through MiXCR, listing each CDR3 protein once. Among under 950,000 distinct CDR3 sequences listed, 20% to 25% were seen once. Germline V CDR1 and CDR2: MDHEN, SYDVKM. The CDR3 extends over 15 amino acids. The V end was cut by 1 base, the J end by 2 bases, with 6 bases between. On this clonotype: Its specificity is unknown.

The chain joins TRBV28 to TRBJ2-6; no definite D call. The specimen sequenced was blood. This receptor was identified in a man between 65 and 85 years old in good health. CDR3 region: CASSLYQPGANVLTF. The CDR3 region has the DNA TGTGCCAGCAGTTTATACCAGCCTGGGGCCAACGTCCTGACTTTC. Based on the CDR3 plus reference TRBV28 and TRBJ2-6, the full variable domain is DVKVTQSSRYLVKRTGEKVFLECVQDMDHENMFWYRQDPGLGLRLIYFSYDVKMKEKGDIPEGYSVSREKKERFSLILESASTNQTSMYLCASSLYQPGANVLTFGAGSRLTVL.